This T cell receptor (beta chain) comes out of a study of cytomegalovirus exposure and HLA in healthy donors. The germline CDR1 and CDR2 sequences are GTSNPN and SVGIG (reference sequence). The V segment lost 3 bases and the J segment 5 bases; nucleotides outside the gene matches: 11. This CDR3 comprises 15 residues. 60 Vbeta and 13 Jbeta primers were used in PCR. Libraries were prepared by immunoSEQ multiplex PCR; TCRdb keeps only in-frame clonotypes and omits some of them. Of under 200,000 clones in the sample, roughly 74% were seen once. The TCR originated in a male donor in good health and CMV-seronegative. The sequenced sample consisted of PBMCs. The rearrangement joins TRBV30 to TRBJ2-5; 8 bases are shared with TRBD2. The CDR3 nucleotides read TGTGCCTGGAGCGGCGGGACTAGAATGCGGGAGACCCAGTACTTC. Amino acids: CAWSGGTRMRETQYF.